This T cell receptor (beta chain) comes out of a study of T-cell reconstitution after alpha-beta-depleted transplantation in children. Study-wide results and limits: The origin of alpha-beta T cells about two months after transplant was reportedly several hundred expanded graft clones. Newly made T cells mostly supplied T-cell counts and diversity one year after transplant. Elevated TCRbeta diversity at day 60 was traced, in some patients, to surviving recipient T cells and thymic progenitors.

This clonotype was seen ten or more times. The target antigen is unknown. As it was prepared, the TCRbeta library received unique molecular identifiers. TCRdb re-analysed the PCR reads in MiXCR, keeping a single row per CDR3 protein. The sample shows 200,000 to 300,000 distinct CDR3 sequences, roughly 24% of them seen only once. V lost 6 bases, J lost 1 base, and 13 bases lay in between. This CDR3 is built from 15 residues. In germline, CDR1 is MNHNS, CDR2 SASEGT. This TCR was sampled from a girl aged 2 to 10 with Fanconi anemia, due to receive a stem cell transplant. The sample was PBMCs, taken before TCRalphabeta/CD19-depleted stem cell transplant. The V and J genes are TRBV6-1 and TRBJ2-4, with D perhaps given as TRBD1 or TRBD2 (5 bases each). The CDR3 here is CASSRGSVAKNIQYF. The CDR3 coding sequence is TGTGCCAGCAGCCGGGGCAGTGTGGCCAAAAACATTCAGTACTTC.